The 2 T cell receptor beta chains below come from one sample, sequenced in a study of T cells in Graves' hyperthyroidism and ophthalmopathy. TCR beta CDR3 region amplification was performed from RNA transcripts. Carried out on the TCR CDR3, a first-round RT-PCR used the HTBI primer set. Via MiXCR, TCRdb re-called the multiplex PCR reads, giving one row per CDR3 protein. Of 500,000 to 650,000 distinct CDR3 sequences in the sample, around 15% were seen once. The material sequenced was blood. These receptors were collected from a woman in her thirties or forties with Graves' hyperthyroidism.

The chain is built from TRBV6-9 and TRBJ2-7, with a weak D call TRBD2 (5 bases). CDR3 length: 14 residues. With 4 bases removed from V and 5 bases from J, the gap between germline ends came to 15 bases. Germline V lookup: CDR1 MNHGY, CDR2 SVAAGI. The CDR3 is CASSFYGKSHEQYF. The CDR3 bases are TGTGCCAGCAGTTTCTACGGGAAATCCCACGAGCAGTACTTC.

This clonotype came up many times. This chain joins TRBV2 and TRBJ1-1; D is unresolved. This CDR3 has 14 amino acids. CDR1 is SNHLY and CDR2 is FYNNEI in the germline V gene. V lost 5 bases and J lost 4, with 14 bases in between. Here the CDR3 reads CASSFTGSRTEAFF. The CDR3 DNA reads as TGTGCCAGCAGTTTTACTGGGTCTCGCACTGAAGCTTTCTTT.